A single T cell receptor beta chain is shown here with its context. Antigen unknown. Primers: 60 Vbeta forward and 13 Jbeta reverse. The data were produced by immunoSEQ multiplex PCR, yet TCRdb's version contains in-frame clones alone and is incomplete. Here the sample spans some 140,000 clones, 70% to 80% being singletons. V was shortened by 4 bases and J by 6 bases, with 16 bases between the two germline ends. Germline V lookup: CDR1 WSHSY, CDR2 SAAADI. The CDR3 sequence is 15 residues long. These data belong to a study of cytomegalovirus exposure and HLA in healthy donors. Study-wide findings and caveats: Solely CMV serostatus was available to characterize immune exposure. In a later analysis, HLA-C alleles had the fewest associated TCRs, DRB1 alleles the most.

The chain couples TRBV10-2 to TRBJ1-5; D may be TRBD1 (6 bases). This TCR came from a female donor in good health and CMV-seropositive. Sequences were obtained from PBMCs. This CDR3 is CASSGQAIQGQPQHF. CDR3 DNA sequence: TGCGCCAGCAGTGGCCAGGCGATACAGGGTCAGCCCCAGCATTTT.